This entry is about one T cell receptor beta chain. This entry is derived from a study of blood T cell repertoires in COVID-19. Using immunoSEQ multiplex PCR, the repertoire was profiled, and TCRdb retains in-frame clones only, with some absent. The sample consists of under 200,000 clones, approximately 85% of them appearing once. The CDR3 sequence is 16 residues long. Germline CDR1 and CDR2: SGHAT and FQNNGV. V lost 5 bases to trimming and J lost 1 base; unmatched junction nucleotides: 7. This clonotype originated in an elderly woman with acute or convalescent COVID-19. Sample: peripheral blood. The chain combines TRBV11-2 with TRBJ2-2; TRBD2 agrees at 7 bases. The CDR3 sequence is CASSPKRDWNTGELFF. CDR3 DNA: TGTGCCAGCAGCCCTAAGCGGGACTGGAACACCGGGGAGCTGTTTTTT.